Presented here are 23 T cell receptor beta chains from one specimen sequenced in a study of long-term antiretroviral therapy in people with HIV. Samples were assayed with immunoSEQ v3.0 at survey level. Some clones are missing from TCRdb's copy, which holds only in-frame ones; the method was immunoSEQ multiplex PCR. The sample lists around 12,000 clones, about 88% occurring once. This material consisted of unsorted PBMCs, taken 2.1 years after starting antiretroviral therapy. Receptor source: a woman aged 40 to 50 with HIV.

This chain links TRBV5-1 with TRBJ1-5; no firm D call. CDR1 SGHRS and CDR2 YFSETQ come from the germline V gene. V was cut by 0 bases and J by 2 bases, with 9 bases left in between. The CDR3 totals 15 residues. The CDR3 here is CASSLEGMGNQPQHF. In nucleotides, the CDR3 is TGCGCCAGCAGCTTGGAGGGTATGGGCAATCAGCCCCAGCATTTT.

V usage is TRBV2 and J usage is TRBJ2-3, with 9 bases matching TRBD1. This CDR3 spans 14 amino acids. The germline V gene encodes CDR1 SNHLY and CDR2 FYNNEI. The trim removed 7 bases at V and 0 bases at J, leaving 2 bases unmatched. CDR3 loop: CASTGQGSTDTQYF. CDR3 in DNA: TGTGCCAGCACGGGACAGGGAAGCACAGATACGCAGTATTTT.

This clone was counted only a few times. The rearrangement links TRBV6-6 to TRBJ2-5, with D hard to call. The germline V gene has CDR1 MNHNY and CDR2 SVGAGI (reference sequence). This CDR3 has 14 residues. Trimming left V 2 bases short and J 5 bases short, with 12 bases between. The chain's CDR3 is CASSYVNFGETQYF. As DNA, the CDR3 is TGTGCCAGCAGTTACGTCAATTTTGGGGAGACCCAGTACTTC.

This rearrangement joins TRBV13 to TRBJ2-7; 7 positions match TRBD2. The CDR3 is 15 residues long. Trimming cost V 3 bases and J 0 bases; bases outside gene matches: 5. The V gene's germline CDR1 is PRHDT and CDR2 FYEKMQ (reference sequence). The DNA of the CDR3 is TGTGCCAGCAGCTTTAAAGCGGGGATCTCCTACGAGCAGTACTTC. Residues: CASSFKAGISYEQYF.

CDR3: CASSWGQGNEQYF. CDR3 sequence (DNA): TGTGCCAGCAGCTGGGGACAGGGAAACGAGCAGTACTTC. V is TRBV7-2 and J is TRBJ2-7, with TRBD1 matching 9 bases. The length of the CDR3 is 13 residues. With 4 bases clipped from V and 5 bases from J, the junction kept 3 bases outside the gene matches. Germline V gene sequence: CDR1 SGHTA, CDR2 FQGNSA.

Concerning this clone itself: Other DNA sequences in the same sample also yield this CDR3. The rearrangement uses TRBV5-1 and TRBJ2-7; TRBD2 agrees at 10 bases. The germline CDR1 and CDR2 sequences are SGHRS and YFSETQ. This CDR3 contains 18 residues. Unmatched junction bases numbered 14, after V lost 0 bases and J lost 5 bases. The CDR3 loop is CASSLGVLSGGAFDEQYF. CDR3 coding DNA: TGCGCCAGCAGCTTGGGCGTTCTCAGCGGGGGGGCTTTCGACGAGCAGTACTTC.

The V gene is TRBV5-4, the J gene TRBJ2-7; 8 positions agree with TRBD1. The J segment lost 2 bases and the V segment lost 5 bases, leaving 3 bases of the junction unmatched. From germline, CDR1 is SGHNT and CDR2 YYREEE (reference sequence). This CDR3 comprises 13 residues. CDR3 amino acids: CASSQTGAYEQYF. For the CDR3, the DNA is TGTGCCAGCAGTCAGACAGGGGCCTACGAGCAGTACTTC.

The CDR3 DNA reads as TGCGCCAGCAGTCTCGGAGGCTTTTACACAGATACGCAGTATTTT. It translates to CASSLGGFYTDTQYF. The chain joins TRBV10-2 to TRBJ2-3; the D gene is possibly TRBD2 (5 bases). CDR1 is WSHSY, CDR2 SAAADI, per germline. This CDR3 has 15 amino acids. V was clipped by 5 bases and J by 2 bases, with 14 bases between them.

The chain employs TRBV6-5 and TRBJ1-2; D is unresolved. Germline loops: CDR1 MNHEY, CDR2 SVGAGI. V was clipped by 5 bases and J by 4 bases, with 14 bases between them. The CDR3 length is 14 residues. The CDR3, as DNA: TGTGCCAGCAGTGGGCTCACGGGTCCCTATGGCTACACCTTC. Its translation: CASSGLTGPYGYTF.

The V gene is TRBV19, the J gene TRBJ1-3; TRBD1 matches at 8 bases. The ends lost 3 bases at V and 2 bases at J; junction bases unmatched: 6. CDR1 LNHDA and CDR2 SQIVND come from the germline V gene (reference sequence). The CDR3 consists of 16 residues. The CDR3 region is CASSIRTGQAGNTIYF. The CDR3 region has the DNA TGTGCCAGTAGTATCCGGACAGGGCAGGCTGGAAACACCATATATTTT.

This sequence joins TRBV7-8 and TRBJ2-3, with D perhaps TRBD1 or TRBD2 (5 bases each). The CDR3 loop spans 17 amino acids. V was pared by 5 bases and J by 1 base, with 19 bases between. The germline CDR1 and CDR2 sequences are SGHVS and FQNEAQ. In nucleotides, the CDR3 is TGTGCCAGCAGCACCGTCCGGGGCGGCGGTGGCACAGATACGCAGTATTTT. It encodes CASSTVRGGGGTDTQYF.

The V and J genes are TRBV30 and TRBJ2-7; D is ambiguous. Germline-derived CDR1 and CDR2 are GTSNPN and SVGIG (reference sequence). The CDR3 has 11 residues. V lost 4 bases and J 11 bases, leaving 15 bases between the germline ends. CDR3 DNA sequence: TGTGCCTGGATATCGCACAAGACGAAGTACTTC. Its translation: CAWISHKTKYF. Using reference TRBV30 and TRBJ2-7 for the parts outside the CDR3, the full variable domain is SQTIHQWPATLVQPVGSPLSLECTVEGTSNPNLYWYRQAAGRGLQLLFYSVGIGQISSEVPQNLSASRPQDRQFILSSKKLLLSDSGFYLCAWISHKTKYFGPGTRLTVT.

V gene TRBV6-1 combines with J gene TRBJ1-2; 9 nucleotides line up with TRBD1. The CDR3 is 15 residues long. Germline V lookup: CDR1 MNHNS, CDR2 SASEGT. J lost 6 bases, V lost 2 bases, and 7 bases had no gene match. The CDR3 loop is CASSEPGQGTHGYTF. The CDR3 bases are TGTGCCAGCAGTGAACCGGGACAGGGAACCCATGGCTACACCTTC.

The chain carries TRBV4-3 and TRBJ1-2; D call uncertain. Germline CDR1 and CDR2: LGHNA and YSLEER. This CDR3 region has 15 residues. V lost 0 bases and J 1 base, leaving 9 bases between the germline ends. CDR3 in DNA: TGCGCCAGCAGCCAAGATTTGGGCAATAACTATGGCTACACCTTC. The encoded protein is CASSQDLGNNYGYTF.

For the CDR3, the DNA is TGTGCCGCCGCCCGGGAGACCCAGTACTTC. Encoded protein: CAAARETQYF. The chain carries TRBV6-5 and TRBJ2-5; no firm D call. The CDR3 contains 10 residues. Germline V gives CDR1 MNHEY, CDR2 SVGAGI. Trimming left V 11 bases short and J 5 bases short, with 9 bases between.

The chain is built from TRBV30 and TRBJ1-5; possible D gene TRBD1, 6 bases. CDR3 length equals 16 residues. The V end lost 3 bases, the J end lost 2 bases, and 17 bases lay between the germline ends. Germline V lookup: CDR1 GTSNPN, CDR2 SVGIG (reference sequence). CDR3 sequence (DNA): TGTGCCTGGAGCGTAGGGGGACCTACGGGCAATCAGCCCCAGCATTTT. Translation gives CAWSVGGPTGNQPQHF.

The chain is built from TRBV13 and TRBJ1-4, with D tentatively TRBD1 (5 bases). Looked up from germline, CDR1 is PRHDT and CDR2 is FYEKMQ (reference sequence). V shed 3 bases and J shed 8 bases, with 13 bases lying between them. The CDR3 runs to 14 residues. CDR3 region: CASSLGDLSEKLFF. CDR3 in DNA: TGTGCCAGCAGCTTGGGGGACCTTAGCGAAAAACTGTTTTTT.

The chain has TRBV7-2 and TRBJ2-6, with D perhaps matching TRBD2 (5 bases). The CDR3 is 19 residues long. Between the trimmed V and J ends, which lost 5 bases and 0 bases, there was a span of 20 bases. From germline, CDR1 is SGHTA and CDR2 FQGNSA. The CDR3 DNA is TGTGCCAGCAGCCCAAGACTAACAGAAACGCGCTCTGGGGCCAACGTCCTGACTTTC. Translation gives CASSPRLTETRSGANVLTF.

The rearrangement uses TRBV7-9 and TRBJ1-4; 9 positions agree with TRBD1. V was pared by 5 bases and J by 7 bases, with 8 bases of the junction left unmatched. Germline V lookup: CDR1 SEHNR, CDR2 FQNEAQ (reference sequence). This CDR3 spans 15 amino acids. CDR3 sequence: CASSPSGTGLEKLFF. The CDR3 region has the DNA TGTGCCAGCAGCCCCTCCGGGACAGGGCTTGAAAAACTGTTTTTT.

This clone has a single count. V is TRBV10-3 and J is TRBJ2-5; the D is unclear. CDR1 is ENHRY, CDR2 SYGVKD, per germline. The CDR3 has 16 amino acids. Trimming took 0 bases from V and 3 from J, leaving 14 bases between them. The CDR3 is CAISESLPETKETQYF. The DNA of the CDR3 is TGTGCCATCAGTGAGTCGTTGCCAGAGACCAAAGAGACCCAGTACTTC.

J is TRBJ1-4 and V is TRBV5-5, with D perhaps TRBD1 (5 bases). V was trimmed by 3 bases and J by 4 bases, leaving 13 bases between them. Germline CDR1 reads SGHKS; CDR2 reads YYEKEE (reference sequence). The length of the CDR3 is 15 residues. CDR3 DNA: TGTGCCAGCAGCTACCCGACAGCCCTTAATGAAAAACTGTTTTTT. Amino acid sequence: CASSYPTALNEKLFF.

V and J are TRBV12-5 and TRBJ1-5, with a tentative D call TRBD1 (5 bases). Germline CDR1 and CDR2: LGHNT and FRNRAP. V was clipped by 5 bases and J by 0 bases, with 20 bases between them. The CDR3 is 18 amino acids. The CDR3 nucleotides read TGTGCTAGTGGTCCTACGCGGGCAGGACATAATAGCAATCAGCCCCAGCATTTT. Encoded protein: CASGPTRAGHNSNQPQHF.

The V and J genes are TRBV5-4 and TRBJ1-1, with 7 bases that match TRBD1. The trim removed 4 bases at V and 5 bases at J, leaving 11 bases unmatched. CDR1 and CDR2 from the germline V gene are SGHNT and YYREEE (reference sequence). This CDR3 is 15 amino acids long. The CDR3 DNA reads TGTGCCAGCAGCCCGTTCGACAGGGCGGGTACTGAAGCTTTCTTT. This gives the protein CASSPFDRAGTEAFF.